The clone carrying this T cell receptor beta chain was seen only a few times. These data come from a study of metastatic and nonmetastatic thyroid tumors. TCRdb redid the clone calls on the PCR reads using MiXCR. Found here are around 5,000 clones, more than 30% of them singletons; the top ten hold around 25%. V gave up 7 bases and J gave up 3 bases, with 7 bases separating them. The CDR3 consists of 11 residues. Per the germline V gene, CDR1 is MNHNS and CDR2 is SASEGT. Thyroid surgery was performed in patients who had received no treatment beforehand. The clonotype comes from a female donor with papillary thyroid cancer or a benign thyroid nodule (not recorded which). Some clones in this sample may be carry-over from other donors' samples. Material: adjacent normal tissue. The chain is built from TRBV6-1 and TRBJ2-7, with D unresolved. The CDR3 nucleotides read TGTGCCAGCATAAAGGACTACGAGCAGTACTTC. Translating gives CASIKDYEQYF.